The 2 T cell receptor beta chains given below trace back to one sample, sequenced in a study of siplizumab effects on memory and regulatory T cells. Assay: immunoSEQ multiplex PCR; the TCRdb copy retains only in-frame clones and omits some. The sample lists some 100,000 clones, about 93% occurring once. The sample was non-Treg CD4+ T cells sorted from blood. Source of these receptors: a human donor in good health.

The table lists this clone with a count of one. V usage is TRBV18 and J usage is TRBJ1-2; a weak D match, TRBD1 (5 bases). V lost 0 bases to trimming and J lost 1 base, with 9 bases between them. The length of the CDR3 is 15 residues. Germline V gene lookup returns CDR1 KGHSH and CDR2 LQKENI. CDR3 DNA: TGTGCCAGCTCACCACCGGGGACGGGTAACTATGGCTACACCTTC. This gives the protein CASSPPGTGNYGYTF. Together with reference TRBV18 and TRBJ1-2, the CDR3 gives the full variable domain: NAGVMQNPRHLVRRRGQEARLRCSPMKGHSHVYWYRQLPEEGLKFMVYLQKENIIDESGMPKERFSAEFPKEGPSILRIQQVVRGDSAAYFCASSPPGTGNYGYTFGSGTRLTVV.

V usage is TRBV28 and J usage is TRBJ2-7; D unclear. Germline CDR1 reads MDHEN; CDR2 reads SYDVKM. This CDR3 spans 17 amino acids. V lost 1 base and J lost 3, with 19 bases in between. For the CDR3, the DNA is TGTGCCAGCAGTTTATCGGAGACTTGGCGGACCGACTACGAGCAGTACTTC. Encoded protein: CASSLSETWRTDYEQYF.